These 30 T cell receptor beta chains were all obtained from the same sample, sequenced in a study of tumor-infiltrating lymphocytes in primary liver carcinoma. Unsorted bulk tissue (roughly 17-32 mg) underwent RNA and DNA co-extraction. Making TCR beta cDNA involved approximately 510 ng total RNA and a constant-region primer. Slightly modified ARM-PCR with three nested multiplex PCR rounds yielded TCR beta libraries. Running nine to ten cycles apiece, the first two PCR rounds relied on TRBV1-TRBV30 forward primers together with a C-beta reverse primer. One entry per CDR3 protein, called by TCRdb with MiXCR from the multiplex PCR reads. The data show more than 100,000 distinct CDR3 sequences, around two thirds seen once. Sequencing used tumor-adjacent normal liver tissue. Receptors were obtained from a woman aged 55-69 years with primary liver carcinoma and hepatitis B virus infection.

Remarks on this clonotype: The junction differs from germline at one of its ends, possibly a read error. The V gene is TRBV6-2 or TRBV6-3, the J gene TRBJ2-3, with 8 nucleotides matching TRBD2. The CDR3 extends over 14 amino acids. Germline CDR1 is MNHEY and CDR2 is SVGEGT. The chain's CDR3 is CANQAGEATDTQCF. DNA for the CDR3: TGTGCCAACCAAGCGGGAGAGGCCACAGATACGCAGTGTTTT.

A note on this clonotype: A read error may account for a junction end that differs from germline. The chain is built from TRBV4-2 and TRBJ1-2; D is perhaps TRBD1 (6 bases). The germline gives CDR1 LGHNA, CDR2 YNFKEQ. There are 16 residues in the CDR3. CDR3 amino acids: CASSQEQGNRLNGYTF. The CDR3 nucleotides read TGTGCCAGCAGTCAAGAACAGGGAAATCGGCTTAATGGCTACACCTTC.

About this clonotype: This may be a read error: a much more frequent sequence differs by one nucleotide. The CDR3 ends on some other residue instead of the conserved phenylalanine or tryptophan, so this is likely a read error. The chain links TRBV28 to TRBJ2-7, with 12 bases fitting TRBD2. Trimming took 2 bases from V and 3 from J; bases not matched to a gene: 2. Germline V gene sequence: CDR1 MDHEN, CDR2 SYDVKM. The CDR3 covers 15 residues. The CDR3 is CASSLLTSGSYEQYS. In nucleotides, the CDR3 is TGTGCCAGCAGTTTACTGACTAGCGGGAGCTACGAGCAGTACTCC.

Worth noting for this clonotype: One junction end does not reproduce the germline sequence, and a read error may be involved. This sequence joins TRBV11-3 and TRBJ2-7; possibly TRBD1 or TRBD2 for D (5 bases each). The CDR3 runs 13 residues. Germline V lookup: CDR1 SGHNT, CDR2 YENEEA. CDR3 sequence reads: CANSLGLLGEQCF. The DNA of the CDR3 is TGTGCCAACAGCCTTGGCCTCCTGGGGGAGCAGTGCTTC.

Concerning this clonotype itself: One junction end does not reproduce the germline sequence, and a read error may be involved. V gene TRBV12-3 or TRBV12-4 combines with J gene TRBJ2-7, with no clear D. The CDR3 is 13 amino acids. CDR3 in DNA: TGTGCCAGCCGTTTAACCAGGCCCTACGAGCAGTACTTC. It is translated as CASRLTRPYEQYF.

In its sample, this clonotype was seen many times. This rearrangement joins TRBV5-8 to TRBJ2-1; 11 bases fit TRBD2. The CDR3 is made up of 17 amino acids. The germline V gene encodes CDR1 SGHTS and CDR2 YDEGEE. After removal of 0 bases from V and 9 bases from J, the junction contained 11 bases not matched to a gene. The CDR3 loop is CASSLGLAGPQGCEQFF. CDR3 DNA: TGTGCCAGCAGCTTGGGACTAGCGGGGCCCCAGGGGTGTGAGCAGTTCTTC.

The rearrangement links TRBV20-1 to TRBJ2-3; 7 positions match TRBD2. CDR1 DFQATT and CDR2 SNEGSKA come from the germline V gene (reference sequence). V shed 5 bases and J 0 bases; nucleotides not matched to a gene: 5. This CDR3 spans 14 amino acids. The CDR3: CSARPGLSTDTQYF. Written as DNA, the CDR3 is TGCAGTGCTCGGCCGGGACTAAGCACAGATACGCAGTATTTT.

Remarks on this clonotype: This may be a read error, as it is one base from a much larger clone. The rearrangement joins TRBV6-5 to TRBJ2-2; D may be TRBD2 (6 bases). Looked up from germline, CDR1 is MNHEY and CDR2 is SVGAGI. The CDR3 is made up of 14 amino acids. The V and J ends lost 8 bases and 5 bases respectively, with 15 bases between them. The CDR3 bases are TGTGCCAGCGGAAATGCGGGAAGGACCGGGGAGCTGTTTTTT. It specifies CASGNAGRTGELFF.

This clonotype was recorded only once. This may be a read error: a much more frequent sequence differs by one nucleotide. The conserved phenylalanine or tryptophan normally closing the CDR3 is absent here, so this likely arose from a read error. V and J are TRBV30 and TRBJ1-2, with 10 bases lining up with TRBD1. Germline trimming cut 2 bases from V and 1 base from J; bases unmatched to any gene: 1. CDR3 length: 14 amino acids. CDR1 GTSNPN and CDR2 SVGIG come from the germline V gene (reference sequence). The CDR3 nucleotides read TGTGCCTGGAGTAGGACAGGGGGTAACTATGGCTACACCTCC. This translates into CAWSRTGGNYGYTS.

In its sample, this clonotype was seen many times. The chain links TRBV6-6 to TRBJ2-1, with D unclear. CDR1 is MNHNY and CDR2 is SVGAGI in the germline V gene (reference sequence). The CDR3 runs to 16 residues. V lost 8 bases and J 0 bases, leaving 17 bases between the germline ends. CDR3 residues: CASRMSGVSSYNEQFF. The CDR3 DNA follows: TGTGCCAGCCGAATGAGTGGGGTGAGCTCCTACAATGAGCAGTTCTTC.

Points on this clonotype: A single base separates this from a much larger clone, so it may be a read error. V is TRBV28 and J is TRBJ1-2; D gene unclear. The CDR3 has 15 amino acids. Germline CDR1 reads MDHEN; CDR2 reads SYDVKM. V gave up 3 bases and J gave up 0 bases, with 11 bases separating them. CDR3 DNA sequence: TGTGCCAGCAGTTTGGGTATACTTTCTAACTATGGCTACACCTTC. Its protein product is CASSLGILSNYGYTF.

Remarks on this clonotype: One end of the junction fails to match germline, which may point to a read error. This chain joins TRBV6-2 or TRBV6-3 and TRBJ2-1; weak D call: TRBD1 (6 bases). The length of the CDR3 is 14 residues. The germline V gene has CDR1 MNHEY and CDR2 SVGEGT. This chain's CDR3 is CANTQGSSYNEQFF. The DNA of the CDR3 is TGTGCCAACACCCAGGGGAGCTCCTACAATGAGCAATTCTTC.

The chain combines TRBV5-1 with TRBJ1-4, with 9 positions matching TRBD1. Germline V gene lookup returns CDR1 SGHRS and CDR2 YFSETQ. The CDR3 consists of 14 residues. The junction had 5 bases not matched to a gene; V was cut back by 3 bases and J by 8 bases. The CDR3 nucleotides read TGCGCCAGCAGCTGGGGGACAGGGAAGGAAAAACTGTTTTTT. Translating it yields CASSWGTGKEKLFF. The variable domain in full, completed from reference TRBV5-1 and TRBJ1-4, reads KAGVTQTPRYLIKTRGQQVTLSCSPISGHRSVSWYQQTPGQGLQFLFEYFSETQRNKGNFPGRFSGRQFSNSRSEMNVSTLELGDSALYLCASSWGTGKEKLFFGSGTQLSVL.

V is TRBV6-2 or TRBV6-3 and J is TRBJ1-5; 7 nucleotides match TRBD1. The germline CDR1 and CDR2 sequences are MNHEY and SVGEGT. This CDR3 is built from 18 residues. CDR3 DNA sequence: TGTGCTACTCAACAGGTACAGGGGCAGGTCCCGGGCAATCAGCCCCAGCATTTT. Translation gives CATQQVQGQVPGNQPQHF.

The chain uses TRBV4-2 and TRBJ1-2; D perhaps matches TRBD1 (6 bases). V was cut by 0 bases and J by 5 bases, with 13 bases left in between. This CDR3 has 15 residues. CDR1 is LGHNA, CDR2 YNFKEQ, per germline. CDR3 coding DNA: TGTGCCAGCAGCCAAGAAGGGGGTGCTCCATATGGCTACACCTTC. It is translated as CASSQEGGAPYGYTF.

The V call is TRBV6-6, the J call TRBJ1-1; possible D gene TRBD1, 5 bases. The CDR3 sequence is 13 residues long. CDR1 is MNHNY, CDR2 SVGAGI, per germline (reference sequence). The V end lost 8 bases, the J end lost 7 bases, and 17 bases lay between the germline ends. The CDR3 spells CASGPPGDYEAFF. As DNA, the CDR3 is TGTGCCAGCGGCCCCCCGGGGGACTATGAAGCTTTCTTT.

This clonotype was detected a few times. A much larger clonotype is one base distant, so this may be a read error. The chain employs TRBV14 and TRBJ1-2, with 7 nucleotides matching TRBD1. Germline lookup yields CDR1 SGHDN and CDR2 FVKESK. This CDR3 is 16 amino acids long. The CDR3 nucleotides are TGTGTCAGCAGCCAGAGGGGCCGACAGGGCGGCTATGGCTACACCTTC. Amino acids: CVSSQRGRQGGYGYTF.

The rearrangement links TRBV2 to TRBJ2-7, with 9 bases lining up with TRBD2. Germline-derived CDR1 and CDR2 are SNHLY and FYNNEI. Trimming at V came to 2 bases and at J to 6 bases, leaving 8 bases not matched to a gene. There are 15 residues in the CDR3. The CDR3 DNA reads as TGTGCCAGCAGTGAACTTAGCGGGAGCGGCGGCGAGCAGTACTTC. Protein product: CASSELSGSGGEQYF.

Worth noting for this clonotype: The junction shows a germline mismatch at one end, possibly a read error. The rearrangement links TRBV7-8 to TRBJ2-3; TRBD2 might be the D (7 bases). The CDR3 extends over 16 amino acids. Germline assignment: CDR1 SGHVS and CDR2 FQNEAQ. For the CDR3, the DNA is TGTGTCAGCAGCTTAGGACTAGGGGGGACCACAGATACGCAGTATTTT. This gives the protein CVSSLGLGGTTDTQYF.

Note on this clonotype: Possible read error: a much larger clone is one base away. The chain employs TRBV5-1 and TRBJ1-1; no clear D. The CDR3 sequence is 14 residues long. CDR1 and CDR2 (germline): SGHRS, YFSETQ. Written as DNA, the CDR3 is TGCACCAGCAGCCTCATCGGGGTGAACACTGAAGCTTTCTTT. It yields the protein CTSSLIGVNTEAFF.

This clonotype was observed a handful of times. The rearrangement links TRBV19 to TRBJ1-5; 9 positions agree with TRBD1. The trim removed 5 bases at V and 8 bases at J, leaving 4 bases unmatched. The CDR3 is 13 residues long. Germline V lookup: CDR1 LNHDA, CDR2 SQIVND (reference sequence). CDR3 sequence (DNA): TGTGCCAGTAGTCCAACAGGGGGCGAGCCCCAGCATTTT. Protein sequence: CASSPTGGEPQHF. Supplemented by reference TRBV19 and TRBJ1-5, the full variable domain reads DGGITQSPKYLFRKEGQNVTLSCEQNLNHDAMYWYRQDPGQGLRLIYYSQIVNDFQKGDIAEGYSVSREKKESFPLTVTSAQKNPTAFYLCASSPTGGEPQHFGDGTRLSIL.

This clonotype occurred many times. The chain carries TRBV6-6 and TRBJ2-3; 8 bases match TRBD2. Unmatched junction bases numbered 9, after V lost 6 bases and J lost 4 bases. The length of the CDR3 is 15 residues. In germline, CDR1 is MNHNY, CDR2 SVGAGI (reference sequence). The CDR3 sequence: CASRHKAGAADTQYF. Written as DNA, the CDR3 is TGTGCCAGCAGACACAAAGCGGGAGCGGCAGATACGCAGTATTTT.

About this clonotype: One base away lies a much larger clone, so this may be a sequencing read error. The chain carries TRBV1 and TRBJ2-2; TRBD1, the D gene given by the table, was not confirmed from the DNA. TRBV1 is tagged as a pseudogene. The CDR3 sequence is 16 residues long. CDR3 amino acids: CTSARRGNANTGELFF. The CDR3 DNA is TGCACCAGCGCCCGCAGGGGAAACGCGAACACCGGGGAGCTGTTTTTT.

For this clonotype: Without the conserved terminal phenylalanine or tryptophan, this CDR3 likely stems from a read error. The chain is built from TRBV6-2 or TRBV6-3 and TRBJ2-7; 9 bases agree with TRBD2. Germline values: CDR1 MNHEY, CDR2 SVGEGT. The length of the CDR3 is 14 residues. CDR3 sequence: CGSSYPGLAYEQYI. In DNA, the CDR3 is TGTGGCAGCAGTTACCCGGGACTAGCTTACGAGCAGTACATC.

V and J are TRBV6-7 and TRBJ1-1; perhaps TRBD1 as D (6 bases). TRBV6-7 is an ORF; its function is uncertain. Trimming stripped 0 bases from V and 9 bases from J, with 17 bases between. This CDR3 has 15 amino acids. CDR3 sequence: CASSYSYREDTKAFF. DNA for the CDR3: TGTGCCAGCAGTTACTCGTACAGGGAGGATACTAAAGCTTTCTTT.

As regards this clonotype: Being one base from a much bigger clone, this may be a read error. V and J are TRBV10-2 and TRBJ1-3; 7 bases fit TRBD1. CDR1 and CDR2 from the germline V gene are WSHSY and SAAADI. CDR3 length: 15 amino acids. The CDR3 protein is CASSLTGPSGSTIYF. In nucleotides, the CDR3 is TGCGCCAGCAGCTTGACAGGGCCCTCTGGAAGCACCATATATTTT.

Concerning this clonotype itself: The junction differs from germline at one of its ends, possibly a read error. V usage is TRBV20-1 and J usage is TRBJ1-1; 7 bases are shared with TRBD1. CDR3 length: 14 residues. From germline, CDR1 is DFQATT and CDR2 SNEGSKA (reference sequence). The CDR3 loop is CSAREATGVTGAFF. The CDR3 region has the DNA TGCAGTGCTAGGGAAGCCACAGGGGTCACTGGAGCTTTCTTT.

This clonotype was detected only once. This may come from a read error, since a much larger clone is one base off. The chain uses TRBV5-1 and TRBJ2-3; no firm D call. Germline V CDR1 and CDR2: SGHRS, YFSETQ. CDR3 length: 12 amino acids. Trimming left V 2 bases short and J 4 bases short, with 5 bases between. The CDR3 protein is CASSFVADTQYF. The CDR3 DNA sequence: TGCGCCAGCAGCTTCGTAGCAGATACGCAGTATTTT.

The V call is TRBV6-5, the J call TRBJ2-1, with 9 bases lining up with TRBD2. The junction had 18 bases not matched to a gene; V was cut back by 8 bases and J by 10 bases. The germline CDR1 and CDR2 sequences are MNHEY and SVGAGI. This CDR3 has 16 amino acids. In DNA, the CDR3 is TGTGCCAGCTGGCCCACCCTCACTAGCGGGTTCGACGAGCAGTTCTTC. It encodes CASWPTLTSGFDEQFF.

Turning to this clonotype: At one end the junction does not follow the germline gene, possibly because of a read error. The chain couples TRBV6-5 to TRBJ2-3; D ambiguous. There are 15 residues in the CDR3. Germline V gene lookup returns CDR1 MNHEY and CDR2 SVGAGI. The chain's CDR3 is CVSSLAGGITDTQYF. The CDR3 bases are TGTGTCAGCAGTCTGGCCGGCGGAATCACAGATACGCAGTATTTT.